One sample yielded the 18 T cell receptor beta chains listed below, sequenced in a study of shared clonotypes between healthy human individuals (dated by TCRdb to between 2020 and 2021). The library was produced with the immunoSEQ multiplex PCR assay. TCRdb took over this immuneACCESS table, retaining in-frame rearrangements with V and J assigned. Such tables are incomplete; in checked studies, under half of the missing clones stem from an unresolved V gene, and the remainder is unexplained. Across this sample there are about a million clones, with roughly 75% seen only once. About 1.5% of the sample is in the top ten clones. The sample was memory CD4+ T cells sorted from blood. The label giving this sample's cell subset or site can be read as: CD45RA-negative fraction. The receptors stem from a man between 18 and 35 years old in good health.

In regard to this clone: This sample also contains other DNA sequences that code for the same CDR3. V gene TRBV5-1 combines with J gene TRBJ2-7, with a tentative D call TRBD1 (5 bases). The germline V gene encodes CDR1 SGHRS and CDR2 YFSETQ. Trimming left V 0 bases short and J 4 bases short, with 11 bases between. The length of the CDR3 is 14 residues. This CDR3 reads CASSLGQGGYEQYF. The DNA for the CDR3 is TGCGCCAGCAGCTTGGGGCAGGGTGGTTACGAGCAGTACTTC.

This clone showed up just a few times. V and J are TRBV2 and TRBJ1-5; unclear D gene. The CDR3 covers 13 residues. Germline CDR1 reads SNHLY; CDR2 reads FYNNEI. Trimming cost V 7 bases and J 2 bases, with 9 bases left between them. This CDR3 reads CASTRSGNQPQHF. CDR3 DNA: TGTGCCAGCACCCGATCGGGCAATCAGCCCCAGCATTTT.

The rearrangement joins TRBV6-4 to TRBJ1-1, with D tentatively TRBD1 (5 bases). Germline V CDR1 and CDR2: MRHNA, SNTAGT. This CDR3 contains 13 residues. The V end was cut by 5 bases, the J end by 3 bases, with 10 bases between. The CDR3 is CASSIRGDTEAFF. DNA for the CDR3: TGTGCCAGCAGTATACGGGGGGACACTGAAGCTTTCTTT.

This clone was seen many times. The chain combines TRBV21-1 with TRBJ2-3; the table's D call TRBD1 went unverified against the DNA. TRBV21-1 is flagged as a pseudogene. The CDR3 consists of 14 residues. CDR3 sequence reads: CASSRAGFTDTQYF. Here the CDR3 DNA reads TGTGCCAGCAGCAGGGCAGGGTTCACAGATACGCAGTATTTT.

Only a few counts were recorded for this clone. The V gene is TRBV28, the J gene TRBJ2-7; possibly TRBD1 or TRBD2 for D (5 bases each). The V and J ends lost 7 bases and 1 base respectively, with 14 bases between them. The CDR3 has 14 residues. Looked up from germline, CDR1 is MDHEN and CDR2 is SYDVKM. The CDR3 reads CASTPPEGSYEQYF. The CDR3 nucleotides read TGTGCCAGCACCCCCCCAGAGGGGTCCTACGAGCAGTACTTC.

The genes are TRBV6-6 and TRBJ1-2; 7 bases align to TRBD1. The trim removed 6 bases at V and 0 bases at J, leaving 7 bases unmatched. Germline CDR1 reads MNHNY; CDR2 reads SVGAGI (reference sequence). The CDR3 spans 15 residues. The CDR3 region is CASRRTGGANYGYTF. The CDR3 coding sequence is TGTGCCAGCAGGCGGACAGGCGGAGCTAACTATGGCTACACCTTC.

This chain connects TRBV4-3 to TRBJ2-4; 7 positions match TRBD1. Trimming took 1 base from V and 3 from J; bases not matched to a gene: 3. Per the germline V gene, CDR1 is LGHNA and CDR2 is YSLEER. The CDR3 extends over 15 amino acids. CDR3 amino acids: CASSQGSGGKNIQYF. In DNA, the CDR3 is TGCGCCAGCAGCCAAGGCTCAGGGGGCAAAAACATTCAGTACTTC.

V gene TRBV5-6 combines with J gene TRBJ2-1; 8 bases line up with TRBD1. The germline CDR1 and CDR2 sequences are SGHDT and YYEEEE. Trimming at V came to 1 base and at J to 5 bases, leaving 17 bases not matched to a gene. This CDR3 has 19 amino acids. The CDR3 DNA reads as TGTGCCAGCAGCTTGCTCGACAGGGGACTTGCCCTCCAGGACAATGAGCAGTTCTTC. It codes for CASSLLDRGLALQDNEQFF.

CDR3 bases: TGTGCCAGCTCTGGCCGGGATGAGCAGTTCTTC. This codes for CASSGRDEQFF. This chain connects TRBV6-5 to TRBJ2-1; D is unresolved. The CDR3 consists of 11 residues. Germline assignment: CDR1 MNHEY and CDR2 SVGAGI. The V end was cut by 8 bases, the J end by 8 bases, with 10 bases between.

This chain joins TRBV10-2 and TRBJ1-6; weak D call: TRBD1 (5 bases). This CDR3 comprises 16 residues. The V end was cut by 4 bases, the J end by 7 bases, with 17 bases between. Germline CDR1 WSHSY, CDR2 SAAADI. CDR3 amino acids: CASSGSGSIDNSPLHF. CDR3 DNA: TGCGCCAGCAGTGGGTCAGGGAGTATAGACAATTCACCCCTCCACTTT.

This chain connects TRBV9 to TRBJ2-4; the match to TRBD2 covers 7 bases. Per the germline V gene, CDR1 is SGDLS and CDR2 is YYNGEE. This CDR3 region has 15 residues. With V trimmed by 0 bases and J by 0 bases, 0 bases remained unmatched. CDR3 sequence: CASSVAGGAKNIQYF. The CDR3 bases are TGTGCCAGCAGCGTAGCGGGAGGAGCCAAAAACATTCAGTACTTC.

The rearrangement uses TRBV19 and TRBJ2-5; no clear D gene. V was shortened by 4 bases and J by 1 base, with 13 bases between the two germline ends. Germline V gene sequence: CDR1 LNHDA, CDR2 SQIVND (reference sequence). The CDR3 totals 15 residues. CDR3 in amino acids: CASSTRRGTQETQYF. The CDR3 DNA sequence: TGTGCCAGTAGTACCCGGCGCGGAACCCAAGAGACCCAGTACTTC.

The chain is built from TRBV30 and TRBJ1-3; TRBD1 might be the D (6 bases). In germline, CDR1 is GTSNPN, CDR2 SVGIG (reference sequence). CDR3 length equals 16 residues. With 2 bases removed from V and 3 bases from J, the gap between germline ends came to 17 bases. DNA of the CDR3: TGTGCCTGGAGTCTTATGGGGGCAGGGGTTGGAAACACCATATATTTT. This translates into CAWSLMGAGVGNTIYF.

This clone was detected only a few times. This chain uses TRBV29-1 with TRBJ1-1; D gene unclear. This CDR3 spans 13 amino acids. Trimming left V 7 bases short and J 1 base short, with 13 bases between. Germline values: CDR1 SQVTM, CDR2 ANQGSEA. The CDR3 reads CSGGGQSNTEAFF. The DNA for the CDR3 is TGCAGCGGGGGAGGGCAGTCGAACACTGAAGCTTTCTTT.

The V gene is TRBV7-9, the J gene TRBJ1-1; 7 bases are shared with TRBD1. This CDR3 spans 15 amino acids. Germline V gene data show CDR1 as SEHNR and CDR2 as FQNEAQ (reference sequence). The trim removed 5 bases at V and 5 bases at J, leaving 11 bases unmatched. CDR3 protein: CASSPRQGKGTEAFF. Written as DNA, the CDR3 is TGTGCCAGCAGCCCTCGACAGGGAAAAGGGACTGAAGCTTTCTTT.

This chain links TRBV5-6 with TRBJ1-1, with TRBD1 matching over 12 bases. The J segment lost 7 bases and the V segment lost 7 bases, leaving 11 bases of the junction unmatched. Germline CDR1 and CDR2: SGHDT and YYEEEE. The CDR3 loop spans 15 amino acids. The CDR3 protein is CASGSGTGGPHEAFF. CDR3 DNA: TGTGCCAGCGGTTCCGGGACAGGGGGCCCTCATGAAGCTTTCTTT.

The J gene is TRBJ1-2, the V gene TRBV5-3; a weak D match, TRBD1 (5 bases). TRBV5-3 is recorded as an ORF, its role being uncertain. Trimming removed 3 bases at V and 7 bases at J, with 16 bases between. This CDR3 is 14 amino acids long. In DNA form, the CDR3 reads TGTGCCAGAAGCTCGTCGCGGGACCAATTTGGCTACACCTTC. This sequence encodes CARSSSRDQFGYTF.

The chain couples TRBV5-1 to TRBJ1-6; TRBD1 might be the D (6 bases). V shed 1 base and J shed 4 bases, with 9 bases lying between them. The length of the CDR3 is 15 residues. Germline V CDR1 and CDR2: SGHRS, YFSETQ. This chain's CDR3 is CASSLTQGYNSPLHF. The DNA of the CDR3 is TGCGCCAGCAGCTTGACCCAGGGGTATAATTCACCCCTCCACTTT.